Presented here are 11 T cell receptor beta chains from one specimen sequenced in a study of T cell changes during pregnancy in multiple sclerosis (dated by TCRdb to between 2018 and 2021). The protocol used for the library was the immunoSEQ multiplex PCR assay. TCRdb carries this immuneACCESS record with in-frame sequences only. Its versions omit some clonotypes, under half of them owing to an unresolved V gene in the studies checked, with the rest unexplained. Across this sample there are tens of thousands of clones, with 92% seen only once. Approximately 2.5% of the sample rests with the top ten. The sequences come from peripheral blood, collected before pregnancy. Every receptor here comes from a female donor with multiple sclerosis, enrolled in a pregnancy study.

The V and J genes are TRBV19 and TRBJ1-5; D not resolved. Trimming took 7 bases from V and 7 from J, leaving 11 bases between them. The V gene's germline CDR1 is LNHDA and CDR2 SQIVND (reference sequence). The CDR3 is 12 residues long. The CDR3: CASNFLSQPQHF. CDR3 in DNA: TGTGCCAGTAACTTCTTATCGCAGCCCCAGCATTTT.

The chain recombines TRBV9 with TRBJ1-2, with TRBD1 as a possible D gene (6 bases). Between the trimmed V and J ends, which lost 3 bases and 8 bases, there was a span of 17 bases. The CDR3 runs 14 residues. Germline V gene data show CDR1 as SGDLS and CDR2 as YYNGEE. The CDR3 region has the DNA TGTGCCAGCAGCGCAGGACAGCCCGTTGTCGGCTACACCTTC. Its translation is CASSAGQPVVGYTF.

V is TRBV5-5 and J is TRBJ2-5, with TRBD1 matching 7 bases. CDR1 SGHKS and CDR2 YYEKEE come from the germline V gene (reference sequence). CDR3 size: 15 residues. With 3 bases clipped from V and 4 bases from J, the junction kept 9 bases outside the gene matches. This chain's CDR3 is CASSSLTGVRETQYF. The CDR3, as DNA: TGTGCCAGCAGCTCTCTCACAGGGGTCCGAGAGACCCAGTACTTC.

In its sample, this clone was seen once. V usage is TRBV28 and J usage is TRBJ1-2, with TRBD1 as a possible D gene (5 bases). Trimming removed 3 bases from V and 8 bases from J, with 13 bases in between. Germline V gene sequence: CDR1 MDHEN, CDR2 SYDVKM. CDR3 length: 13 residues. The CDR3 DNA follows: TGTGCCAGCAGTTTCGGTCAGGGTATGGGCTACACCTTC. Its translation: CASSFGQGMGYTF.

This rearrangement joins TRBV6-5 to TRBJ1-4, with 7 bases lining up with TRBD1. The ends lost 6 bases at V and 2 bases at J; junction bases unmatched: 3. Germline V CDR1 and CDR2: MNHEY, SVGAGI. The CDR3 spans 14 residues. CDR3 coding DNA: TGTGCCAGCAGCCTGACAGGGACTAATGAAAAACTGTTTTTT. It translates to CASSLTGTNEKLFF.

The CDR3, as DNA: TGTGCCAGTAGTATGGCGGGAGTACTGGCTGAGCAGTTCTTC. The encoded protein is CASSMAGVLAEQFF. The chain has TRBV19 and TRBJ2-1, with 7 bases lining up with TRBD2. This CDR3 is 14 amino acids long. The germline V gene has CDR1 LNHDA and CDR2 SQIVND (reference sequence). Trimming took 3 bases from V and 9 from J; bases not matched to a gene: 8.

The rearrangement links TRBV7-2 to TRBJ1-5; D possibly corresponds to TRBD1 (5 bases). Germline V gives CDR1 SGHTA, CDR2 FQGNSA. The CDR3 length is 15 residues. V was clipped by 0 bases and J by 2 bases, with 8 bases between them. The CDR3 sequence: CASSLAGVGNQPQHF. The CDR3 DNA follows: TGTGCCAGCAGCTTAGCAGGGGTTGGCAATCAGCCCCAGCATTTT.

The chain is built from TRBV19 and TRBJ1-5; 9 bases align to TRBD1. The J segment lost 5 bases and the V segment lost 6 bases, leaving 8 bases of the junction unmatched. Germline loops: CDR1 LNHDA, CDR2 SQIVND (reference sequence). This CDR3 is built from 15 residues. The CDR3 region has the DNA TGTGCCAGTAGCAAGACCGGGACAGGGTATCAGCCCCAGCATTTT. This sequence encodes CASSKTGTGYQPQHF.

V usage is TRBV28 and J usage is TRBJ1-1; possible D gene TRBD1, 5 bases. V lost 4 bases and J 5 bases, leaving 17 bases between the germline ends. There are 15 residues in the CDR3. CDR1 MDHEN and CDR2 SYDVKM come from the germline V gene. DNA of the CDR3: TGTGCCAGCAGTTGGATAGGGGAACCGGCGACTGAAGCTTTCTTT. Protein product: CASSWIGEPATEAFF.

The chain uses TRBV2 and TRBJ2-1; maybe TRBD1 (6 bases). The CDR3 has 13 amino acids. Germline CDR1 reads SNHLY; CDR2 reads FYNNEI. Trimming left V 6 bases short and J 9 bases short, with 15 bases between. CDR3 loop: CASRGARGGEQFF. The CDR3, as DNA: TGTGCCAGCAGGGGGGCTAGGGGTGGTGAGCAGTTCTTC.

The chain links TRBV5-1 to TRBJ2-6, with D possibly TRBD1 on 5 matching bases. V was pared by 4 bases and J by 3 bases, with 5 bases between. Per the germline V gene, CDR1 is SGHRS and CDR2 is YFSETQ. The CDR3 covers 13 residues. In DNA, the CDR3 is TGCGCCAGCAGCACAGGTGGGGCCAACGTCCTGACTTTC. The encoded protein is CASSTGGANVLTF.